This T cell receptor (beta chain) was obtained from a study of HIV-infected patients and healthy controls. Study-wide results and limits: HIV-associated CDR3 frequencies dropped significantly during therapy; CMV-associated ones, mostly rising, changed nonsignificantly.

By sample share, this clonotype is medium-sized (0.01 to 0.1%). Its specificity is not known. The CDR3 runs to 12 residues. Germline CDR1 reads DFQATT; CDR2 reads SNEGSKA (reference sequence). V was shortened by 6 bases and J by 5 bases, with 14 bases between the two germline ends. No cell fractionation was done, so the repertoire covers all unsorted peripheral blood T cells. Reverse transcription used about 500 ng RNA and constant-region primers for alpha and beta. Each of the alpha and beta chains got its own library through chain-specific third strand synthesis with indices. One primer pair amplified all rearrangements per chain; each cDNA got molecular barcodes. Each CDR3 protein is one row after TCRdb ran MiXCR on the 5' RACE reads. The repertoire consists of 8,000 to 11,000 distinct CDR3 sequences, with 8% occurring once and the leading ten covering 3% to 4%.

This receptor was obtained from an adult in good health. The sequenced material came from blood. The chain employs TRBV20-1 and TRBJ2-7; D remains unclear. Here the CDR3 DNA reads TGCAGTGCAGTACTTGGGGTCCACGAGCAGTACTTC. Its protein product is CSAVLGVHEQYF.